This T cell receptor beta chain was identified during a study of read filtering for tumor transcriptome and immune sequencing (dated by TCRdb to the early 2020s). Regarding the research as a whole: The cohort was composed of some 17 male and 14 female patients, with a mean age of roughly 70 years and an age range of roughly 45 to 80. As a main aim, a read-filtering strategy for immune repertoire data was addressed, with the specific question being whether clonotypes supported by a single read should be removed. TCR-region mapped reads per sample ranged from about 4 to 10.27 million with IR-seq versus only roughly 75 to 1,300 with RNA-seq. After DNase treatment, whole-transcriptome libraries were prepared using the TruSeq RNA Access Library Prep Kit. Under revised international staging, roughly eight patients fell into R-ISS I, some 15 into R-ISS II and roughly 7 into R-ISS III. Using the same bone marrow samples, the study compared TCR repertoires obtained by targeted immune repertoire sequencing with those obtained by bulk whole-transcriptome sequencing.

The Immunoverse kit was used to build TCR libraries from 400 ng RNA, with molecular barcoded adaptors covering alpha/delta and beta/gamma chains. The same RNA used for transcriptome sequencing was used for TCR library preparation. Sequencing of the TCR libraries was done on an Illumina HiSeq 4000 with 2 x 150 cycles. The original pipeline was this. TCR reads were aligned to human V, D, J and C references and assembled into CDR3 clonotypes with MiXCR, including quality filtering and error correction. Clonotype counts and gene usage diversity were analyzed with the tcR package in R. For inspection of raw mapping reads, RNA-seq reads were mapped by STAR aligner version 2.5.3a onto GRCh37 of the human genome. To test the effect of sequencing depth on detected clonotypes, IR-seq fastq files were randomly downsampled using Seqtk 1.3. Through fastp at Q25 and MiXCR, TCRdb rebuilt clones from the public reads, retaining in-frame beta chains. Rows with one shared CDR3 protein collapse into an entry with the most common genes and DNA. The V and J calls follow TCRdb's processing rather than the paper's. The sample yields approximately 140,000 distinct CDR3 sequences; roughly 13% were counted once. Under 9% of the sample goes to the ten largest clones.

Bone marrow was sampled from every patient at the time of active disease. Ficoll-Hypaque density gradient centrifugation was used to isolate the bone marrow mononuclear cells. Myeloma plasma cells were removed and CD138-negative cells were obtained by negative selection following labeling with CD138 magnetic microbeads on a MACS separator. Purity of the isolated cells was checked by flow cytometry on an Attune NxT using CD138 antibodies. Total RNA was extracted with TRIzol reagent and quantified with a NanoDrop spectrophotometer. For each patient, the CD138-negative bone marrow sample underwent paired RNA-seq and IR-seq. Via the germline V gene, CDR1 is SQVTM and CDR2 ANQGSEA. At the junction V is shortened by 6 bases and J by 4 bases; bases outside the gene matches: 3. From its cysteine to its phenylalanine, the CDR3 spans 12 amino acids. Only the CDR3 DNA is retained, 36 bases long and in frame from the first base.

Only a few counts were recorded for this clonotype. What antigen it recognizes has not been identified. No quality values exist for individual bases; no much larger clone is one base distant. Here is what the overall study found, with its caveats: In IR-seq, single-read clonotypes were approximately 80% of clonotypes but 3% to 4% of total reads; in RNA-seq they were 60% to 75% of clonotypes and more than 40% of reads. The correlation between IR-seq and RNA-seq shared clonotype proportions rose when single-read clonotypes were removed. The sorted CD138-negative fraction was a mixed bone marrow immune population, not purified T cells. Compared with RNA-seq, IR-seq captured clonotypes at much greater depth and more reliably, and a smaller IR-seq throughput was enough to identify most of the shared clonotypes.

Recombination joined TRBV29-1 with TRBJ1-3, and 7 junctional nucleotides match TRBD1. Sequencing was performed on a population of CD138-negative cells sorted from bone marrow. The cell subset or site label here, explained by the study, means: bone marrow mononuclear cells depleted of CD138+ plasma/myeloma cells by negative magnetic selection. This receptor was identified in a donor aged 40 or older with multiple myeloma. The CDR3 corresponds to CSVQGLGNTIYF. In nucleotides, the sequence is TGCAGCGTACAGGGGTTAGGAAACACCATATATTTT.